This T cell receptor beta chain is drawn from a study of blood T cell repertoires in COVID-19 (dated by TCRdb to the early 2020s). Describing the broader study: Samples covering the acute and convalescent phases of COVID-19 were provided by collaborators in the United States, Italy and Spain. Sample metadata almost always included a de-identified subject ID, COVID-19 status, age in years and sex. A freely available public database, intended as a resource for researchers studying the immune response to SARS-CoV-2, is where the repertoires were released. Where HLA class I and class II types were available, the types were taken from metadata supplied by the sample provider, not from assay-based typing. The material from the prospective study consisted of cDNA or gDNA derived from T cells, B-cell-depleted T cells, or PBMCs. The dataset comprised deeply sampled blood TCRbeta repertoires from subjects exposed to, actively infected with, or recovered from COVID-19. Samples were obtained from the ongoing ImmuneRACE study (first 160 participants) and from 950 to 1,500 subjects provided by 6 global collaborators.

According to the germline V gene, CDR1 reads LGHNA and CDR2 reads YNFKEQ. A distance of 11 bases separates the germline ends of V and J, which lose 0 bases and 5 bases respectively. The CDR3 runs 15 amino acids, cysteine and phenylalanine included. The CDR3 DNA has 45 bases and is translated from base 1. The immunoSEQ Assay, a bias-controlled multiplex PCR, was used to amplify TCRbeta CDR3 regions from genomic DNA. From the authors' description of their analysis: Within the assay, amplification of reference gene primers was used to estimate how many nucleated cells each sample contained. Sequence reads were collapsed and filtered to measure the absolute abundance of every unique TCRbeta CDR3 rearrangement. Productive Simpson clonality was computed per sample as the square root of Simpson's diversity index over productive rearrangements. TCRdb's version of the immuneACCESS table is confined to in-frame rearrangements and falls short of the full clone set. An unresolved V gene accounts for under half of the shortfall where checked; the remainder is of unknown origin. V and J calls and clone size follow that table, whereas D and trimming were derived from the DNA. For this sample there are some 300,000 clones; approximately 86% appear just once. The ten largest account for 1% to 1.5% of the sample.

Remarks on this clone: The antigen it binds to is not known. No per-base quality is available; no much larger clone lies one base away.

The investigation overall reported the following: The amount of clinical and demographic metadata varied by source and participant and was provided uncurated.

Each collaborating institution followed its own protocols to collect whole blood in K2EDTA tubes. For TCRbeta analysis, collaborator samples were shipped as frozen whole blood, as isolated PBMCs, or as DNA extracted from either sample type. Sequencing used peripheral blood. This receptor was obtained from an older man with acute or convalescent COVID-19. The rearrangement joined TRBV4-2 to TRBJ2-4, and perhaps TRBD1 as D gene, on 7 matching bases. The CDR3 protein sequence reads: CASSQDGGTENIQYF. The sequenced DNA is TGTGCCAGCAGCCAAGACGGCGGGACAGAAAACATTCAGTACTTC.